A selection of T cell receptor beta chains follows, all from one sample in a study of T cells in Graves' hyperthyroidism and ophthalmopathy. TCRdb re-analysed the multiplex PCR reads in MiXCR, keeping a single row per CDR3 protein. The table shows 700,000 or so distinct CDR3 sequences, with over 15% occurring only once. The specimen sequenced was blood. These TCRs come from a young man with Graves' hyperthyroidism. CDR3s include the opening cysteine and the closing phenylalanine or tryptophan.

CDR3aa: CASSLAGQGYYEQYF
v_gene: TRBV12-3/TRBV12-4

CDR3aa: CASSSVLSSYNEQFF
v_gene: TRBV3-1

CDR3aa: CASSYLLASNNEQFF
v_gene: TRBV5-1

CDR3aa: CAISDRDRGTLGSPLHF
v_gene: TRBV10-3

CDR3aa: CASRQGPNTGELFF
v_gene: TRBV7-2

CDR3aa: CSAKQTSSYNEQFF
v_gene: TRBV20-1

CDR3aa: CSATGQRENLGEQYF
v_gene: TRBV20-1

CDR3aa: CASSQGAFMNTEAFF
v_gene: TRBV4-2

CDR3aa: CASSPPGSGNTIYF
v_gene: TRBV5-1

CDR3aa: CASRLHLGRGSYSNQPQHF
v_gene: TRBV28

CDR3aa: CAISAGDSNQPQHF
v_gene: TRBV10-3

CDR3aa: CASSLEVGPDTQYF
v_gene: TRBV5-1

CDR3aa: CASSVEERLYNEQFF
v_gene: TRBV9

CDR3aa: CASSFLTRLGTGELFF
v_gene: TRBV7-8

CDR3aa: CSAPEGTGTYNSPLHF
v_gene: TRBV20-1

CDR3aa: CASSRKGMQGGGETQYF
v_gene: TRBV3-1

CDR3aa: CSARGTGLSGYTF
v_gene: TRBV20-1

CDR3aa: CASTGESRAQYF
v_gene: TRBV28

CDR3aa: CAISESSGYTF
v_gene: TRBV10-3

CDR3aa: CASSKGGGSNQPQHF
v_gene: TRBV9

CDR3aa: CATKALNGGDEQFF
v_gene: TRBV24-1

CDR3aa: CASSLEAGGFTDTQYF
v_gene: TRBV28

CDR3aa: CSVALKGFYGYTF
v_gene: TRBV29-1

CDR3aa: CASSTQGNGYTF
v_gene: TRBV28

CDR3aa: CASSQLTGTTGELFF
v_gene: TRBV18

CDR3aa: CASSQLFHEQYF
v_gene: TRBV6-2/TRBV6-3

CDR3aa: CASSIGRDGRTDTQYF
v_gene: TRBV19

CDR3aa: CASSQARNYGYTF
v_gene: TRBV3-1

CDR3aa: CASTESPGADVLTF
v_gene: TRBV6-1

CDR3aa: CASSLSGYSDTQYF
v_gene: TRBV5-1

CDR3aa: CASTTDRGVWTQYF
v_gene: TRBV6-2/TRBV6-3

CDR3aa: CASSLGSLGQGSVQHF
v_gene: TRBV12-3/TRBV12-4

CDR3aa: CAISVMTNNEQFF
v_gene: TRBV10-3

CDR3aa: CASSLGVSGRMNYGYTF
v_gene: TRBV7-9

CDR3aa: CASSRRGLAESYEQYF
v_gene: TRBV7-2

CDR3aa: CASKFVGVANSPLHF
v_gene: TRBV28

CDR3aa: CASSSRPHLTEQFF
v_gene: TRBV7-8

CDR3aa: CASRPGGRVTDTQYF
v_gene: TRBV5-1

CDR3aa: CASRLRVQETQYF
v_gene: TRBV28

CDR3aa: CASSLYPGAMNEQFF
v_gene: TRBV7-2

CDR3aa: CASSLVQVEGYTF
v_gene: TRBV28

CDR3aa: CAWSAGSGYTF
v_gene: TRBV30

CDR3aa: CASSTGFGQGAPEAFF
v_gene: TRBV19

CDR3aa: CASEGGPAVGYNYEQYF
v_gene: TRBV28

CDR3aa: CASSRHSPYNEQFF
v_gene: TRBV7-2

CDR3aa: CASSEGPSGGELFF
v_gene: TRBV2